These T cell receptor beta chains were read from a single sample in a study of blood T cells in healthy people across ages. TCRdb independently ran MiXCR on the 5' RACE reads; one entry per CDR3 protein. The sample includes approximately 700,000 distinct CDR3 sequences, roughly 30% of them seen just once. Sequencing was performed on blood. The receptors come from a woman of 80 years or more in good health. The CDR3 runs from the conserved cysteine through the conserved F or W. A D gene is named only where the DNA matches it firmly. Rows may omit the clone size; those that give it use once, few, many or a size class.

clone_size	v_call	d_call	j_call	cdr3_length	cdr3_nt	cdr3_aa
many	TRBV20-1	TRBD1	TRBJ1-4	23	TGCAGTGCTAGAGATCGTATTACCCTTCAGGGGGTTAGCGCCATGGACCCAAGTGAAAAACTGTTTTTT	CSARDRITLQGVSAMDPSEKLFF
many	TRBV5-1	TRBD1	TRBJ2-5	18	TGCGCCAGCAGCTTGGCCCCCGCGGGACAGGGTTTTTTAGAGACCCAGTACTTC	CASSLAPAGQGFLETQYF
-	TRBV2	TRBD2	TRBJ2-1	14	TGTGCCAGCGAGCTCCTAGCGGGGGGAAGCAAGCAGTTCTTC	CASELLAGGSKQFF
-	TRBV5-1	-	TRBJ2-7	14	TGCGCCACCAGTAGAGGCATAAGCTCCTACGAGCAGTACTTC	CATSRGISSYEQYF
many	TRBV29-1	-	TRBJ2-7	14	TGCAGCGTTGAACTGCGGGGGCACACCTACGAGCAGTACTTC	CSVELRGHTYEQYF
-	TRBV29-1	-	TRBJ2-5	11	TGCAGCGTTGCACAGCAAGAGACCCAGTACTTC	CSVAQQETQYF
few	TRBV27	-	TRBJ2-6	13	TGTGCCAGCAGTTTAGGTGCCCCGGCCGTCCTGACTTTC	CASSLGAPAVLTF
-	TRBV18	-	TRBJ1-2	16	TGTGCCAGCTCACCACGACAGGAGAATAAGGGCTATGGCTACACCTTC	CASSPRQENKGYGYTF
-	TRBV11-2	TRBD1	TRBJ1-5	15	TGTGCCAGCAGCTTGGGGACAGGGTTCGGTCAGCCCCAGCATTTT	CASSLGTGFGQPQHF
few	TRBV18	-	TRBJ1-5	16	TGTGCCAGCTCACCACGTTCAGCGGGGGGCAATCAGCCCCAGCATTTT	CASSPRSAGGNQPQHF
many	TRBV7-2	TRBD2	TRBJ2-3	17	TGTGCCAGCAGCTTACGGGGTAGCGGGGGCTGGACAGATACGCAGTATTTT	CASSLRGSGGWTDTQYF
-	TRBV20-1	-	TRBJ2-3	12	TGCAGTGCTAGGGATACGGCAGATACGCAGTATTTT	CSARDTADTQYF
many	TRBV12-3/TRBV12-4	TRBD2	TRBJ2-5	15	TGTGCCAGCAGTTTGTCTAGCGGGGAAAAAGAGACCCAGTACTTC	CASSLSSGEKETQYF
-	TRBV7-2	-	TRBJ2-5	14	TGTGCCAGCAGTCTGGGGATTTTTCAAGAGACCCAGTACTTC	CASSLGIFQETQYF
many	TRBV7-9	TRBD1	TRBJ2-1	12	TGTGCCAGCAGCTACGGGACAGGCGGGCAGTTCTTC	CASSYGTGGQFF
-	TRBV20-1	-	TRBJ2-7	15	TGCAGTGCTGGAGACTTGAGCGGGCGAGGCTACGAGCAGTACTTC	CSAGDLSGRGYEQYF
-	TRBV28	-	TRBJ2-5	13	TGTGCCAGAGGAATCAGGGAACAAGAGACCCAGTACTTC	CARGIREQETQYF
many	TRBV20-1	TRBD1	TRBJ1-6	16	TGCAGTGCTAGAGAATGGGACAGGGGAGATAATTCACCCCTCCACTTT	CSAREWDRGDNSPLHF
few	TRBV27	-	TRBJ1-1	15	TGTGCCAGCAGTTCATCACCCATCATGAACACTGAAGCTTTCTTT	CASSSSPIMNTEAFF
-	TRBV29-1	-	TRBJ2-2	12	TGCAGCGGGGGGGCTGCCACCGGGGAGCGGTTTTTT	CSGGAATGERFF
-	TRBV5-1	-	TRBJ2-1	16	TGCGCCAGCAGCTTGGGGGCTCGTGGGGGGCCTGATGAGCAGTTCTTC	CASSLGARGGPDEQFF
-	TRBV2	TRBD1	TRBJ2-1	11	TGTGCCAGCAGCTTACAGGGGCGAAAGTTCTTC	CASSLQGRKFF
-	TRBV7-9	-	TRBJ2-7	15	TGTGCCAGCAGCTTAGGAACTAGCCCCTCCTACGAGCAGTACTTC	CASSLGTSPSYEQYF
many	TRBV6-5	TRBD1	TRBJ2-3	15	TGTGCCAGCAGGGACAGGGGAACACACACAGATACGCAGTATTTT	CASRDRGTHTDTQYF
many	TRBV11-2	TRBD1	TRBJ2-7	15	TGTGCCAGCAGCTACTCCGGGACAGGGGTCTACGAGCAGTACTTC	CASSYSGTGVYEQYF
-	TRBV25-1	-	TRBJ1-5	12	TGTGCCAGCAGCGTCGGTGGGCAGCCCCAGCATTTT	CASSVGGQPQHF
-	TRBV7-8	-	TRBJ2-1	15	TGTGCCAGCAGCTTAGAGCGCACGCTATACAATGAGCAGTTCTTC	CASSLERTLYNEQFF